This TCR beta chain was documented in a study of T-cell reconstitution after alpha-beta-depleted transplantation in children. Study-wide points: Expanded clones from the graft, numbering several hundred, reportedly supplied alpha-beta T cells about two months after transplant. When one year had passed after transplant, most T-cell counts and diversity came from newly produced T cells. High day-60 TCRbeta diversity in some patients came from surviving recipient T cells and thymic progenitors.

TCRbeta library preparation incorporated unique molecular identifiers. TCRdb re-called the PCR reads with MiXCR, one entry per CDR3 protein. The sample includes a few hundred thousand distinct CDR3 sequences, 25% to 30% seen only once; the top ten take 30% to 45%. Germline V gives CDR1 SNHLY, CDR2 FYNNEI. The CDR3 covers 15 residues. V was cut by 8 bases and J by 4 bases, with 18 bases left in between. Comment on this clonotype: Its antigen is not known.

The specimen was PBMCs, collected before TCRalphabeta/CD19-depleted stem cell transplant. This receptor was identified in a boy in the first two years of life with Wiskott-Aldrich syndrome, due to receive a stem cell transplant. The chain couples TRBV2 to TRBJ2-1; D is possibly TRBD1 (6 bases). CDR3 region: CASSQTRTAYNEQFF. The CDR3 region has the DNA TGTGCCAGCTCCCAAACAAGGACAGCTTACAATGAGCAGTTCTTC.